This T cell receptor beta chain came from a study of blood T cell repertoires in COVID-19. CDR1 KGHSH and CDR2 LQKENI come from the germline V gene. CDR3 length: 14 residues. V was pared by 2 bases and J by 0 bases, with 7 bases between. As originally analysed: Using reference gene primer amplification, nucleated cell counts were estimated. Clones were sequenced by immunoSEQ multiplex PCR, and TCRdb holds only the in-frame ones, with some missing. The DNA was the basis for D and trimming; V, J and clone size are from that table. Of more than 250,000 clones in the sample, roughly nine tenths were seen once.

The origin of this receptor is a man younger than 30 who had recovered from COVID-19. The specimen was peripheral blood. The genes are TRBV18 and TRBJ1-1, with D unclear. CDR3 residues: CASSPKSMNTEAFF. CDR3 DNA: TGTGCCAGCTCACCAAAGAGTATGAACACTGAAGCTTTCTTT.